This T cell receptor (beta chain) was identified during a study of tumor-infiltrating lymphocytes in primary liver carcinoma. Study-level background: Each sample had roughly 3.65 to 7.5 million productive TCRbeta reads regardless of tissue type. Study-wide results and limits: Tumor-adjacent and tumor-blood pairs showed less overlap than tumor region pairs. Unsorted bulk sampling ruled out any CD4+ versus CD8+ repertoire comparison.

About this clonotype: As yet, its antigen is unknown.

Unsorted whole blood yielded the blood RNA, and germline DNA was also extracted. Surgery was preceded by the collection of roughly 3.7 milliliters of peripheral blood. TCR beta cDNA was reverse-transcribed from around 0.55 ug of total RNA. The reaction used a constant-region primer and ProtoScript II reverse transcriptase. Investigators got TCR beta libraries out of three nested multiplex PCR rounds, done with slightly modified ARM-PCR. In TCRdb, the multiplex PCR reads were re-called with MiXCR into one record per CDR3 protein. Among some 190,000 distinct CDR3 sequences, over 50% were seen once, and the ten largest hold 65% to 80%. The clonotype comes from a man aged 40-49 years with primary liver carcinoma and hepatitis B virus infection. The sample was peripheral blood.

DNA for the CDR3: TGTGCCAGCAGTTTGCCGGGGTTAGATGAGCAGTTCTTC. Translation: CASSLPGLDEQFF. This rearrangement joins TRBV5-6 to TRBJ2-1, with a possible D match to TRBD2 (5 bases). This CDR3 is 13 amino acids long. Germline V CDR1 and CDR2: SGHDT, YYEEEE. V was clipped by 5 bases and J by 8 bases, with 14 bases between them.